Shown below are 29 T cell receptor beta chains from a single sample sequenced in a study of beta chain features in type 1 diabetes. Every bit of the isolated RNA underwent reverse transcription, so sequencing read expressed TCRB transcripts. Assay used: immunoSEQ multiplex PCR; TCRdb lists only in-frame clones, some missing. The sample has about 330,000 clones, about 11% seen once. The sample consisted of naive CD4+ T cells from blood. These receptors were taken from a woman in her twenties or thirties in good health.

The sample holds a few counts of this clone. The J gene is TRBJ2-1, the V gene TRBV15; 8 nucleotides match TRBD2. Germline V gene data show CDR1 as LNHNV and CDR2 as YYDKDF (reference sequence). V was clipped by 4 bases and J by 9 bases; unmatched bases: 8. The CDR3 totals 14 residues. The DNA for the CDR3 is TGTGCCACCAGCAAGCGGGAGTCGGGGCCTGAGCAGTTCTTC. Translation gives CATSKRESGPEQFF.

This clone was counted between two and nine times. The V call is TRBV9, the J call TRBJ2-7, with a weak D call TRBD2 (6 bases). Germline values: CDR1 SGDLS, CDR2 YYNGEE. V was trimmed by 4 bases and J by 4 bases, leaving 21 bases between them. The CDR3 is made up of 16 amino acids. The CDR3 region has the DNA TGTGCCAGCAGCCCAAATTCCCCGGGACTCAGTTACGAGCAGTACTTC. This gives the protein CASSPNSPGLSYEQYF.

For the CDR3, the DNA is TGTGCCAGCAGCCCTAAGGGCTACAGGGCAGAGACCCAGTACTTC. Its translation is CASSPKGYRAETQYF. V gene TRBV11-2 combines with J gene TRBJ2-5; D possibly corresponds to TRBD1 (6 bases). The germline V gene encodes CDR1 SGHAT and CDR2 FQNNGV. This CDR3 comprises 15 residues. The V end was cut by 5 bases, the J end by 4 bases, with 17 bases between. The full variable domain, rest sourced from reference TRBV11-2 and TRBJ2-5, is EAGVAQSPRYKIIEKRQSVAFWCNPISGHATLYWYQQILGQGPKLLIQFQNNGVVDDSQLPKDRFSAERLKGVDSTLKIQPAKLEDSAVYLCASSPKGYRAETQYFGPGTRLLVL.

This clone has a handful of counts. A read error may produce the germline difference seen at one junction end. The genes are TRBV7-3 and TRBJ2-2, with 7 bases identical to TRBD2. Germline CDR1 is SGHTA and CDR2 is FQGTGA. CDR3 length: 16 residues. The CDR3 here is CASSLTSLADTGELFF. The CDR3 nucleotides read TGTGCCAGCAGCCTAACGTCTCTAGCGGACACCGGGGAGCTGTTTTTT.

This clone has more than one count but fewer than ten. The CDR3 bases are TGCGCCAGCAGCTCGACAGGGGGCAATCAGCCCCAGCATTTT. This translates into CASSSTGGNQPQHF. This sequence joins TRBV5-1 and TRBJ1-5, with 8 bases aligning to TRBD1. Germline trimming cut 3 bases from V and 2 bases from J; bases unmatched to any gene: 1. CDR3 size: 14 residues. In germline, CDR1 is SGHRS, CDR2 YFSETQ.

This clone has more than one count but fewer than ten. The rearrangement joins TRBV27 to TRBJ2-2, with D perhaps TRBD1 (6 bases). Deletions cut 6 bases from V and 5 bases from J, with 19 bases between. CDR1 MNHEY and CDR2 SMNVEV come from the germline V gene (reference sequence). This CDR3 has 16 residues. In nucleotides, the CDR3 is TGTGCCAGCAGAAAATCCGGGACAAGAGCAACCGGGGAGCTGTTTTTT. Protein product: CASRKSGTRATGELFF.

This clone was seen more than once but under ten times. The chain joins TRBV29-1 to TRBJ2-1; D possibly corresponds to TRBD2 (6 bases). The V gene lost 2 bases and the J gene lost 5 bases, with 10 bases spanning the gap. Germline CDR1 reads SQVTM; CDR2 reads ANQGSEA. This CDR3 spans 13 amino acids. CDR3 residues: CSVETSGDNEQFF. The CDR3 nucleotides read TGCAGCGTTGAAACTTCGGGAGACAATGAGCAGTTCTTC.

This clone was found a few times. This chain uses TRBV19 with TRBJ2-7; 9 nucleotides agree with TRBD1. Germline CDR1 and CDR2: LNHDA and SQIVND (reference sequence). There are 15 residues in the CDR3. The J segment lost 6 bases and the V segment lost 4 bases, leaving 10 bases of the junction unmatched. CDR3 region: CASSTLGQGRLEQYF. The CDR3 DNA reads as TGTGCCAGTAGTACTTTAGGACAGGGGAGGCTCGAGCAGTACTTC.

The V gene is TRBV7-6, the J gene TRBJ2-3; D may be TRBD2 (5 bases). The CDR3 runs 14 residues. Germline CDR1 is SGHVS and CDR2 is FNYEAQ. Trimming removed 0 bases at V and 3 bases at J, with 7 bases between. CDR3 amino acids: CASSLATGTDTQYF. For the CDR3, the DNA is TGTGCCAGCAGCTTAGCGACGGGAACAGATACGCAGTATTTT.

This clone was recorded a few times. The CDR3 region is CASSYGGAIEAFF. Here the CDR3 DNA reads TGTGCCAGCAGTTACGGGGGAGCTATTGAAGCTTTCTTT. The chain uses TRBV28 and TRBJ1-1; the D gene is possibly TRBD1 (5 bases). The germline V gene has CDR1 MDHEN and CDR2 SYDVKM. Trimming took 4 bases from V and 7 from J, leaving 13 bases between them. The CDR3 is 13 residues long. The full variable domain, its missing parts supplied by reference TRBV28 and TRBJ1-1, is DVKVTQSSRYLVKRTGEKVFLECVQDMDHENMFWYRQDPGLGLRLIYFSYDVKMKEKGDIPEGYSVSREKKERFSLILESASTNQTSMYLCASSYGGAIEAFFGQGTRLTVV.

This clone was observed a few times. V and J are TRBV28 and TRBJ2-7; D is possibly TRBD2 (6 bases). The CDR3 contains 16 residues. The V and J ends lost 6 bases and 4 bases respectively, with 22 bases between them. Germline lookup yields CDR1 MDHEN and CDR2 SYDVKM. The CDR3 DNA reads as TGTGCCAGCAGGCATAAAGCCGGGACTCCCAGGTACGAGCAGTACTTC. Encoded protein: CASRHKAGTPRYEQYF.

This clone came up a few times. This chain links TRBV18 with TRBJ2-7, with D possibly TRBD2 on 5 matching bases. Looked up from germline, CDR1 is KGHSH and CDR2 is LQKENI. V lost 2 bases, J lost 2 bases, and 7 bases lay in between. This CDR3 has 13 residues. CDR3 sequence reads: CASSPGEPYEQYF. In nucleotides, the CDR3 is TGTGCCAGCTCACCAGGGGAGCCCTACGAGCAGTACTTC.

This chain uses TRBV19 with TRBJ2-5; tentatively, D is TRBD1 (6 bases). Germline CDR1 is LNHDA and CDR2 is SQIVND (reference sequence). V dropped 5 bases and J dropped 2 bases, with 15 bases sitting between them. The CDR3 is 15 amino acids. CDR3 in DNA: TGTGCCAGTAGTGTCTTCAGGGGATCTCAAGAGACCCAGTACTTC. Amino acids: CASSVFRGSQETQYF.

There are a few counts of this clone. Here the CDR3 reads CASSYYGEDAFF. CDR3 DNA: TGTGCCAGCAGTTACTATGGGGAGGACGCTTTCTTT. The chain joins TRBV6-6 to TRBJ1-1, with D uncertain. Germline-derived CDR1 and CDR2 are MNHNY and SVGAGI (reference sequence). The ends were cut back, 1 base at V and 11 bases at J, with 11 bases in the middle. This CDR3 has 12 amino acids.

This clone occurred a few times. The chain couples TRBV7-3 to TRBJ2-3; D uncertain. Germline lookup yields CDR1 SGHTA and CDR2 FQGTGA. V lost 6 bases and J lost 0, with 13 bases in between. The CDR3 loop spans 15 amino acids. The CDR3 sequence is CASSLNGPSTDTQYF. The DNA of the CDR3 is TGTGCCAGCAGTTTGAATGGCCCTAGCACAGATACGCAGTATTTT.

DNA of the CDR3: TGTGCCAGCAGTCAGGGGCAAAGCACAGATACGCAGTATTTT. Amino acids: CASSQGQSTDTQYF. V is TRBV25-1 and J is TRBJ2-3, with a weak D call TRBD1 (6 bases). Deletions cut 5 bases from V and 0 bases from J, with 9 bases between. This CDR3 is 14 amino acids long. Germline lookup yields CDR1 MGHDK and CDR2 SYGVNS.

This chain uses TRBV4-2 with TRBJ2-5; TRBD2 is a possible D gene (6 bases). This CDR3 region has 17 residues. Germline loops: CDR1 LGHNA, CDR2 YNFKEQ. The V end lost 2 bases, the J end lost 2 bases, and 18 bases lay between the germline ends. CDR3 residues: CASSQSRGAVTQETQYF. The CDR3 nucleotides read TGTGCCAGCAGCCAAAGTCGCGGGGCAGTCACTCAAGAGACCCAGTACTTC.

The chain is built from TRBV12-5 and TRBJ1-2, with no clear D. Trimming took 5 bases from V and 5 from J, leaving 9 bases between them. The length of the CDR3 is 12 residues. Germline V lookup: CDR1 LGHNT, CDR2 FRNRAP. DNA for the CDR3: TGTGCTAGTGGTCCGGGGTTGTATGGCTACACCTTC. Amino acid sequence: CASGPGLYGYTF.

This clone occurred a few times. The genes are TRBV5-1 and TRBJ1-4; TRBD1 is a possible D gene (6 bases). Germline CDR1 is SGHRS and CDR2 is YFSETQ. V lost 4 bases, J lost 6 bases, and 16 bases lay in between. The CDR3 totals 15 residues. This CDR3 is CASSLGQRQDEKLFF. CDR3 DNA: TGCGCCAGCAGCCTAGGACAGCGACAAGATGAAAAACTGTTTTTT.

This sequence joins TRBV15 and TRBJ2-1; 9 nucleotides agree with TRBD1. Germline lookup yields CDR1 LNHNV and CDR2 YYDKDF (reference sequence). V shed 1 base and J 1 base; nucleotides not matched to a gene: 2. The CDR3 has 16 amino acids. This chain's CDR3 is CATSRVGTGSYNEQFF. DNA for the CDR3: TGTGCCACCAGCAGAGTCGGGACAGGGTCCTACAATGAGCAGTTCTTC.

The chain recombines TRBV4-2 with TRBJ1-1, with a tentative D call TRBD1 (5 bases). With 3 bases removed from V and 0 bases from J, the gap between germline ends came to 14 bases. Germline CDR1 LGHNA, CDR2 YNFKEQ. This CDR3 contains 16 residues. DNA for the CDR3: TGTGCCAGCAGCCAGGCACAGGTACCCTTGAACACTGAAGCTTTCTTT. It is translated as CASSQAQVPLNTEAFF.

This clone has only a few counts. The chain links TRBV2 to TRBJ2-5, with 7 nucleotides matching TRBD2. The CDR3 is 12 amino acids. The ends lost 8 bases at V and 5 bases at J; junction bases unmatched: 5. Per germline, CDR1 SNHLY and CDR2 FYNNEI. CDR3 region: CASRTSVETQYF. Written as DNA, the CDR3 is TGTGCCAGCCGGACTAGTGTGGAGACCCAGTACTTC.

This clone was seen a few times. The rearrangement uses TRBV30 and TRBJ1-2; 7 nucleotides align to TRBD1. Germline V gene data show CDR1 as GTSNPN and CDR2 as SVGIG (reference sequence). The CDR3 extends over 11 amino acids. J lost 8 bases, V lost 1 base, and 1 base had no gene match. In DNA form, the CDR3 reads TGTGCCTGGAGTGCGGGACAGGGCTACACCTTC. As protein: CAWSAGQGYTF.

The chain uses TRBV7-9 and TRBJ2-7, with D maybe TRBD2 (7 bases). The length of the CDR3 is 15 residues. Per germline, CDR1 SEHNR and CDR2 FQNEAQ (reference sequence). V was pared by 7 bases and J by 2 bases, with 18 bases between. The CDR3 DNA is TGTGCCAGCAACGACCGGGGAGGGGGTACCTACGAGCAGTACTTC. This sequence encodes CASNDRGGGTYEQYF.

The chain has TRBV5-1 and TRBJ2-1; 7 positions agree with TRBD2. Germline CDR1 is SGHRS and CDR2 is YFSETQ. The CDR3 sequence is 15 residues long. Trimming removed 0 bases from V and 3 bases from J; junction bases left unmatched: 3. The CDR3 DNA follows: TGCGCCAGCAGCTTGGTAGCGGGCATCTACAATGAGCAGTTCTTC. Its translation: CASSLVAGIYNEQFF.

The chain is built from TRBV27 and TRBJ2-5, with a tentative D call TRBD2 (6 bases). In germline, CDR1 is MNHEY, CDR2 SMNVEV (reference sequence). The CDR3 is made up of 15 amino acids. With 10 bases removed from V and 5 bases from J, the gap between germline ends came to 23 bases. Here the CDR3 DNA reads TGTGCCACCTCGACCGGAGGGACGCCGAGTGAGACCCAGTACTTC. Amino acid sequence: CATSTGGTPSETQYF.

The V call is TRBV7-2, the J call TRBJ2-5; 15 bases align to TRBD2. Per germline, CDR1 SGHTA and CDR2 FQGNSA. The CDR3 covers 17 residues. The V gene end was trimmed by 3 bases and the J gene end by 5 bases; junction bases not matched to a gene: 7. This CDR3 reads CASSFLFGLAGGETQYF. CDR3 coding DNA: TGTGCCAGCAGCTTCCTCTTCGGACTAGCGGGAGGGGAGACCCAGTACTTC.

This clone was found a few times. The chain is built from TRBV19 and TRBJ1-5; 8 bases are a match to TRBD1. CDR1 LNHDA and CDR2 SQIVND come from the germline V gene (reference sequence). The V and J ends lost 8 bases and 2 bases, in that order; junction bases with no gene match: 5. The CDR3 extends over 14 amino acids. The CDR3 loop reads CASGGQGGNQPQHF. The CDR3 nucleotides read TGTGCCAGTGGTGGACAGGGAGGCAATCAGCCCCAGCATTTT.

This clone appeared a few times. J is TRBJ1-5 and V is TRBV19; 11 bases are shared with TRBD1. Germline V lookup: CDR1 LNHDA, CDR2 SQIVND (reference sequence). The CDR3 is 14 residues long. J was trimmed by 4 bases and V by 10 bases; bases with no gene match: 6. The CDR3 protein is CAISDRGLNQPQHF. DNA for the CDR3: TGTGCCATATCGGACAGGGGGCTGAATCAGCCCCAGCATTTT.